A selection of T cell receptor beta chains follows, all from one sample in a study of shared clonotypes between healthy human individuals. TCRdb's table, derived via immunoSEQ multiplex PCR, lists solely in-frame clones and lacks some. The sample lists 650,000 to 750,000 clones; roughly 78% were seen once. Input material: memory CD4+ T cells sorted from blood. All receptors come from a woman in her twenties or thirties in good health. Each CDR3 is given with its conserved first and last residue. The D gene is left open where the match is weak. Where a row states a size, it is once, few, many or the class of an expanded clone; other rows omit it.

V: TRBV11-2; D: NA; size: NA; J: TRBJ2-1; DNA: TGTGCCAGCAGCCCCCCGGGGGCGGTCTCCTACAATGAGCAGTTCTTC; CDR3: CASSPPGAVSYNEQFF
V: TRBV5-1; D: TRBD2; size: NA; J: TRBJ2-3; DNA: TGCGCCAGCAGAAGGGGACTAGCGGGAAACACAGATACGCAGTATTTT; CDR3: CASRRGLAGNTDTQYF
V: TRBV6-1; D: NA; size: NA; J: TRBJ2-2; DNA: TGTGCCAGCAGTCTAACGAACACCGGGGAGCTGTTTTTT; CDR3: CASSLTNTGELFF
V: TRBV10-3; D: NA; size: NA; J: TRBJ1-5; DNA: TGTGCCATCGGTTCGGAGGTAGATCAGCCCCAGCATTTT; CDR3: CAIGSEVDQPQHF
V: TRBV9; D: NA; size: once; J: TRBJ2-7; DNA: TGTGCCAGCAGCGTGGGGGACGGACCCTACGAGCAGTACTTC; CDR3: CASSVGDGPYEQYF
V: TRBV6-5; D: TRBD1; size: NA; J: TRBJ1-1; DNA: TGTGCCAGCAGACAACGGACAGGGAGGAACACTGAAGCTTTCTTT; CDR3: CASRQRTGRNTEAFF
V: TRBV29-1; D: NA; size: many; J: TRBJ1-2; DNA: TGCAGCGTTGTGGACGGATATGGCTACACCTTC; CDR3: CSVVDGYGYTF
V: TRBV5-1; D: TRBD1; size: NA; J: TRBJ2-7; DNA: TGCGCCAGCAAGAGGTTTTCCGGGACAGGGGATTCCTACGAGCAGTACTTC; CDR3: CASKRFSGTGDSYEQYF
V: TRBV27; D: TRBD1; size: NA; J: TRBJ1-1; DNA: TGTGCCAGCAGTTTATGGGACAGGGCCAAAGAAGCTTTCTTT; CDR3: CASSLWDRAKEAFF
V: TRBV11-2; D: NA; size: NA; J: TRBJ1-1; DNA: TGTGCCAGCAGCTTCGGGGTCGGCGCTTTCTTT; CDR3: CASSFGVGAFF
V: TRBV7-8; D: TRBD1; size: NA; J: TRBJ1-2; DNA: TGTGCCAGCCGGGCGGGACAGCCGTTTGATGGCTACACCTTC; CDR3: CASRAGQPFDGYTF
V: TRBV14; D: NA; size: many; J: TRBJ1-1; DNA: TGTGCCAGCAGCCAAACCCCCGGGGCCAACACTGAAGCTTTCTTT; CDR3: CASSQTPGANTEAFF